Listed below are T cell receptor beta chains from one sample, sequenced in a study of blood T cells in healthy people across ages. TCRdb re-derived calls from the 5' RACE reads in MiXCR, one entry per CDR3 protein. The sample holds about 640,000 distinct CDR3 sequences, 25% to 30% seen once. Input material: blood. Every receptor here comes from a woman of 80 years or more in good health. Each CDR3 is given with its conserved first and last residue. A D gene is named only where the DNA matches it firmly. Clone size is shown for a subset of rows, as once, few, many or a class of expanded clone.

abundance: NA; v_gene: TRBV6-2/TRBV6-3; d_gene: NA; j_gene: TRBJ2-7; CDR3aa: CASSSAGWAEGSYEQYF; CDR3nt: TGTGCCAGCAGTTCCGCCGGGTGGGCCGAGGGGTCCTACGAGCAGTACTTC
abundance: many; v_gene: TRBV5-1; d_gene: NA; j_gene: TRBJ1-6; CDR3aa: CASSFGEILNSPLHF; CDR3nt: TGCGCCAGCAGCTTCGGGGAGATTCTGAATTCACCCCTCCACTTT
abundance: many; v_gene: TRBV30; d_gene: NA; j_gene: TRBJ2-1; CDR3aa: CAWSPYYNEQFF; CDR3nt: TGTGCCTGGAGCCCGTACTACAATGAGCAGTTCTTC
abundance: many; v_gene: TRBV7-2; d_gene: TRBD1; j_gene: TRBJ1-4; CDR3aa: CASSLDRGSPSEKLFF; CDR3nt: TGTGCCAGCAGCTTAGACAGGGGGAGTCCTTCGGAAAAACTGTTTTTT
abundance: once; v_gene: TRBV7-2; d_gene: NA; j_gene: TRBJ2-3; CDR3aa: CASSPQSGPGDTQYF; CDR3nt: TGTGCCAGCAGCCCCCAGAGCGGCCCCGGCGATACGCAGTATTTT
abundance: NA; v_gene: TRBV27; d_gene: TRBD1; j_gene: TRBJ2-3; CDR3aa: CASSLGQGAQYF; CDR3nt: TGTGCCAGCAGTTTAGGACAGGGGGCGCAGTATTTT
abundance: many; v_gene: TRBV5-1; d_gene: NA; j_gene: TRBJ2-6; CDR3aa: CASSPIGSQGRSGANVLTF; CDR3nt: TGCGCCAGCAGCCCCATAGGATCCCAGGGTCGCTCTGGGGCCAACGTCCTGACTTTC
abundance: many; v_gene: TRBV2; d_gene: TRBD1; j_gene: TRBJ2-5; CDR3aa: CASFPGGIWETQYF; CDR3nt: TGTGCCAGCTTTCCAGGGGGCATCTGGGAGACCCAGTACTTC
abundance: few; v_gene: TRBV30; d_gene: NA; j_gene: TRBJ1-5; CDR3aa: CAWTDRFNQPQHF; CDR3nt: TGTGCCTGGACAGACCGTTTCAATCAGCCCCAGCATTTT
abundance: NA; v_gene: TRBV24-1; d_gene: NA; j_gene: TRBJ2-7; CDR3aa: CATSDAMSSYEQYF; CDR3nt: TGTGCCACCAGTGACGCTATGAGCTCCTACGAGCAGTACTTC
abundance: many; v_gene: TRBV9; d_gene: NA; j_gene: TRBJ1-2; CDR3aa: CASSGRTTHREWGYGYTF; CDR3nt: TGTGCCAGCAGCGGCCGGACGACCCACCGGGAGTGGGGCTATGGCTACACCTTC
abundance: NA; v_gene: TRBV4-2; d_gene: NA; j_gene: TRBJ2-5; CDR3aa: CASSQDRQDRETQYF; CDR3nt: TGTGCCAGCAGCCAAGATCGTCAGGACAGAGAGACCCAGTACTTC
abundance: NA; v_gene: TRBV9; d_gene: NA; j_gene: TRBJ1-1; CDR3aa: CASSLGSGGAGEAFF; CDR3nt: TGTGCCAGCAGCTTGGGGTCGGGGGGCGCGGGTGAAGCTTTCTTT
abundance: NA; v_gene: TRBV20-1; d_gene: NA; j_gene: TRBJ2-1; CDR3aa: CSAKRWGYNEQFF; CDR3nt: TGCAGTGCAAAGCGGTGGGGATACAATGAGCAGTTCTTC
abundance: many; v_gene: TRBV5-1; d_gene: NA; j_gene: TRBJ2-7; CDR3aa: CASSWTRGSSYEQYF; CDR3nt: TGCGCCAGCAGCTGGACACGGGGGAGCTCCTACGAGCAGTACTTC
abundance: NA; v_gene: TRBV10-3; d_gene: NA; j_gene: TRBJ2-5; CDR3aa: CAISEGRQTETQYF; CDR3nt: TGTGCCATCAGTGAAGGTAGACAGACAGAGACCCAGTACTTC
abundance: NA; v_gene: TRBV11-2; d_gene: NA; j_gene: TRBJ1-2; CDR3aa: CANSLVGSDYGYTF; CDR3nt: TGTGCCAACAGCTTAGTTGGGTCAGACTATGGCTACACCTTC
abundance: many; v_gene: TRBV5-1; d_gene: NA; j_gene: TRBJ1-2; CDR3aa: CASSLEGGTYGYTF; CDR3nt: TGCGCCAGCAGCTTGGAGGGGGGCACCTATGGCTACACCTTC
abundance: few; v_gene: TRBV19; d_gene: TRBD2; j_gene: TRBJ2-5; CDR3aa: CASSQRGGLGNEQYF; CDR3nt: TGTGCCAGTAGTCAGCGGGGGGGCCTTGGGAATGAGCAGTACTTC
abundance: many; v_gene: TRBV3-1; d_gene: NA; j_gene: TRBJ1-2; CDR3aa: CASSRDVGGYTF; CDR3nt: TGTGCCAGCAGCCGAGACGTCGGGGGCTACACCTTC
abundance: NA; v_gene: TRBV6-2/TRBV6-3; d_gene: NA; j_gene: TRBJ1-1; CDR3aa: CASRRATVNTEAFF; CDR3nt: TGTGCCAGCAGAAGAGCGACAGTGAACACTGAAGCTTTCTTT
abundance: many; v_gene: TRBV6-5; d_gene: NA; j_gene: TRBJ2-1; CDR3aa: CASTSFDNEQFF; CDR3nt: TGTGCCAGCACCAGTTTTGACAATGAGCAGTTCTTC
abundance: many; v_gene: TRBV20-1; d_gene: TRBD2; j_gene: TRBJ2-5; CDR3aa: CSAGLAGVQETQYF; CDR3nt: TGCAGTGCCGGACTAGCGGGGGTTCAAGAGACCCAGTACTTC
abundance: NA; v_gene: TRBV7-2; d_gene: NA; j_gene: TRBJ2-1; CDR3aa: CASSLPQGYNEQFF; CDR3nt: TGTGCCAGCAGCTTACCACAGGGTTACAATGAGCAGTTCTTC
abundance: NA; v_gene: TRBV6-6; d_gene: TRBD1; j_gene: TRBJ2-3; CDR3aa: CASSRDSDTQYF; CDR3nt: TGTGCCAGCAGTAGGGACAGCGATACGCAGTATTTT
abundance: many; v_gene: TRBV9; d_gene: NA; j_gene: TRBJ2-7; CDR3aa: CASSVADRLNYEQYF; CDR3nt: TGTGCCAGCAGCGTAGCGGACAGACTTAACTACGAGCAGTACTTC
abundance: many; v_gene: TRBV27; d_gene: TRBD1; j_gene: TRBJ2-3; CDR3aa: CASSRGGQGSLQQYF; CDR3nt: TGTGCCAGCAGTCGCGGGGGACAGGGCTCACTCCAGCAGTATTTT
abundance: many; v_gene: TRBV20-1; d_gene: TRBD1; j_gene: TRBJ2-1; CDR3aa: CSARGGTGVLDEQFF; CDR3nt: TGCAGTGCTAGAGGCGGGACAGGAGTTTTGGATGAGCAGTTCTTC
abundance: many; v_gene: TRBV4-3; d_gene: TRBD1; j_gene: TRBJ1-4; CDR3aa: CASSQDRNRGEKLFF; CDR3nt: TGCGCCAGCAGCCAAGATCGTAACAGGGGTGAAAAACTGTTTTTT
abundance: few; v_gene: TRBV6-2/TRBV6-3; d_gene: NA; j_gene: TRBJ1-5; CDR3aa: CASSYSLGAQHF; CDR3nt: TGTGCCAGCAGTTACTCCTTAGGGGCCCAGCATTTT